This T cell receptor beta chain was identified in a study of blood T cell repertoires in COVID-19. About the study: From the United States, Italy and Spain came samples of acute and convalescent COVID-19.

The germline CDR1 and CDR2 sequences are SGHTA and FQGNSA. Unmatched junction bases numbered 13, after V lost 5 bases and J lost 10 bases. This CDR3 has 16 amino acids. Libraries were prepared by immunoSEQ multiplex PCR; TCRdb keeps only in-frame clonotypes and omits some of them. Among 180,000 or so clones listed, about 88% were seen once. This chain uses TRBV7-2 with TRBJ2-1; 11 positions match TRBD2. Sequenced: peripheral blood. The clonotype originates from a woman younger than 45 with active or convalescent COVID-19. The CDR3 DNA is TGTGCCAGCAGCCCGAAACTAGCGGGAGTTAGGGGAGAGCAGTTCTTC. This codes for CASSPKLAGVRGEQFF.